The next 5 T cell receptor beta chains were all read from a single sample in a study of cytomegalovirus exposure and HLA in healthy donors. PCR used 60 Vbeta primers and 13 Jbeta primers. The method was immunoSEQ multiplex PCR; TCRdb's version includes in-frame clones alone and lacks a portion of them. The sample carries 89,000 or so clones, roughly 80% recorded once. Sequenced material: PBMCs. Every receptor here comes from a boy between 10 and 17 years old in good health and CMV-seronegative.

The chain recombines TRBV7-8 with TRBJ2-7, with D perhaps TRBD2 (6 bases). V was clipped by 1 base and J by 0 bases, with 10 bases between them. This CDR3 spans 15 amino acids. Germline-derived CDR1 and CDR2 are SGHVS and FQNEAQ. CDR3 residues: CASSLEWGGSYEQYF. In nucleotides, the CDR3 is TGTGCCAGCAGCTTAGAATGGGGAGGCTCCTACGAGCAGTACTTC.

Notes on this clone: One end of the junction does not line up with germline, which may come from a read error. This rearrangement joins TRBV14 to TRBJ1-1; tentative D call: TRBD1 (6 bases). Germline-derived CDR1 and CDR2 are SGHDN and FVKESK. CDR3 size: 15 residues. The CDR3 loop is CTSSHLRGSITEAFF. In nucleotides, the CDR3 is TGTACCAGCAGCCACCTCAGGGGTTCGATTACTGAAGCTTTCTTT.

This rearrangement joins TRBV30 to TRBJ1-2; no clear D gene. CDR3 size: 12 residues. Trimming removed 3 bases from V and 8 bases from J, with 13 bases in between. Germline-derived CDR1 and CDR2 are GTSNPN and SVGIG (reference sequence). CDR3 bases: TGTGCCTGGAGCCCTGGAGGGCGGGGCTACACCTTC. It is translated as CAWSPGGRGYTF.

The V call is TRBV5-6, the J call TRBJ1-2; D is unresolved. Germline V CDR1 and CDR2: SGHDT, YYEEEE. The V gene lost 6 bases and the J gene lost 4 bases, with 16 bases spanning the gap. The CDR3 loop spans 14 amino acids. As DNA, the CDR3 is TGTGCCAGCACCCACACCGGAGCTGTCTATGGCTACACCTTC. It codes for CASTHTGAVYGYTF.

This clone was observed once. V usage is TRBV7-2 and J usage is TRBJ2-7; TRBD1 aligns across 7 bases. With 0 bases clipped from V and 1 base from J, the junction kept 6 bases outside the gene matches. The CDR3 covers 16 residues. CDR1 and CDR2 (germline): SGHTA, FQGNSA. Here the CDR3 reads CASSLAEVQGSYEQYF. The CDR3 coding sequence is TGTGCCAGCAGCTTAGCGGAGGTACAGGGGTCCTACGAGCAGTACTTC.